Presented here are 18 T cell receptor beta chains from one specimen sequenced in a study of T cell responses to AZD1222 COVID-19 vaccine. Some clones are missing from TCRdb's copy, which holds only in-frame ones; the method was immunoSEQ multiplex PCR. The repertoire consists of roughly 140,000 clones, with roughly 91% occurring once and the leading ten covering about 2%. Sequences were derived from peripheral blood, sampled 28 days after the second AZD1222 dose. These receptors all come from an adult who received the AZD1222 COVID-19 vaccine.

V and J are TRBV10-1 and TRBJ2-3, with 7 positions matching TRBD2. Per the germline V gene, CDR1 is WNHNN and CDR2 is SYGVQD (reference sequence). The V segment lost 6 bases and the J segment 2 bases; nucleotides outside the gene matches: 5. This CDR3 is 14 amino acids long. CDR3 sequence: CASRRSGDTDTQYF. DNA for the CDR3: TGCGCCAGCAGACGGAGCGGGGACACAGATACGCAGTATTTT.

The chain couples TRBV5-8 to TRBJ2-7; 10 bases align to TRBD1. Trimming took 0 bases from V and 5 from J; bases not matched to a gene: 8. CDR3 length equals 16 residues. Germline V gene sequence: CDR1 SGHTS, CDR2 YDEGEE. The CDR3 DNA reads as TGTGCCAGCAGCTTGGCAAGGACAGGGGGTCTCCACGAGCAGTACTTC. Translated: CASSLARTGGLHEQYF.

This clone appeared once. The rearrangement joins TRBV5-1 to TRBJ2-1; D unclear. The CDR3 is 11 residues long. The V end was cut by 4 bases, the J end by 7 bases, with 6 bases between. Germline assignment: CDR1 SGHRS and CDR2 YFSETQ. CDR3 coding DNA: TGCGCCAGCAGCCGAGAGAATGAGCAGTTCTTC. It is translated as CASSRENEQFF.

The chain links TRBV29-1 to TRBJ1-1; D uncertain. The CDR3 extends over 12 amino acids. The V and J ends lost 4 bases and 8 bases respectively, with 14 bases between them. CDR1 and CDR2 from the germline V gene are SQVTM and ANQGSEA. DNA for the CDR3: TGCAGCGTTGTACTCAGCCTAGGAGAAGCTTTCTTT. It translates to CSVVLSLGEAFF.

This chain links TRBV18 with TRBJ1-2; TRBD1 aligns across 7 bases. Per germline, CDR1 KGHSH and CDR2 LQKENI. V shed 4 bases and J 3 bases; nucleotides not matched to a gene: 8. The CDR3 consists of 15 residues. CDR3 in amino acids: CASSLSGTEHYGYTF. Here the CDR3 DNA reads TGTGCCAGCTCACTTTCCGGGACAGAGCACTATGGCTACACCTTC.

The chain links TRBV18 to TRBJ1-1; D not resolved. In germline, CDR1 is KGHSH, CDR2 LQKENI. There are 14 residues in the CDR3. The ends were cut back, 1 base at V and 1 base at J, with 7 bases in the middle. This CDR3 reads CASSPQFANTEAFF. DNA of the CDR3: TGTGCCAGCTCACCACAATTCGCGAACACTGAAGCTTTCTTT. Complete variable domain (other parts from reference TRBV18 and TRBJ1-1): NAGVMQNPRHLVRRRGQEARLRCSPMKGHSHVYWYRQLPEEGLKFMVYLQKENIIDESGMPKERFSAEFPKEGPSILRIQQVVRGDSAAYFCASSPQFANTEAFFGQGTRLTVV.

The chain couples TRBV7-9 to TRBJ2-7, with TRBD1 identical over 7 bases. Germline values: CDR1 SEHNR, CDR2 FQNEAQ (reference sequence). The CDR3 consists of 15 residues. Trimming removed 5 bases from V and 3 bases from J; junction bases left unmatched: 10. This CDR3 is CASSPSRGRVYEQYF. The DNA of the CDR3 is TGTGCCAGCAGCCCCAGTAGGGGGCGGGTCTACGAGCAGTACTTC.

The chain links TRBV11-1 to TRBJ2-1; D assignment may be TRBD1 or TRBD2 (5 bases each). This CDR3 is built from 15 residues. In germline, CDR1 is SGHAT, CDR2 FQDESV (reference sequence). V was pared by 5 bases and J by 5 bases, with 16 bases between. In DNA, the CDR3 is TGTGCCAGCAGCACACCGGGACGGACCGACAATGAGCAGTTCTTC. Its translation is CASSTPGRTDNEQFF.

This clone has just one count. The chain has TRBV6-2 or TRBV6-3 and TRBJ2-1, with 8 bases lining up with TRBD1. J was trimmed by 6 bases and V by 5 bases; bases with no gene match: 12. CDR1 MNHEY and CDR2 SVGEGT come from the germline V gene. CDR3 length: 16 amino acids. The CDR3 region has the DNA TGTGCCAGCAGTAAACCCGGGACAGGAGTGGGCAATGAGCAGTTCTTC. It translates to CASSKPGTGVGNEQFF.

The chain carries TRBV12-3 or TRBV12-4 and TRBJ1-2; D remains ambiguous. The CDR3 contains 11 residues. With 7 bases removed from V and 7 bases from J, the gap between germline ends came to 10 bases. Here the CDR3 DNA reads TGTGCCAGCATGAGGCAGTCTGGCTACACCTTC. Its translation: CASMRQSGYTF.

This chain uses TRBV3-1 (or the pseudogene TRBV3-2) with TRBJ1-6; a possible D gene is TRBD1 (5 bases). CDR1 LGHDT and CDR2 YNNKEL come from the germline V gene (reference sequence). Between the trimmed V and J ends, which lost 2 bases and 9 bases, there was a span of 8 bases. This CDR3 has 13 residues. This CDR3 is CASSQRGGSPLHF. DNA for the CDR3: TGTGCCAGCAGCCAAAGGGGCGGTTCACCCCTCCACTTT.

This chain links TRBV19 with TRBJ2-7, with 7 bases fitting TRBD1. The germline gives CDR1 LNHDA, CDR2 SQIVND (reference sequence). CDR3 length equals 15 residues. V lost 6 bases to trimming and J lost 0 bases; unmatched junction nucleotides: 8. CDR3 nucleotide sequence: TGTGCCAGTAGCCCTGGGGCAGGGGGCTCCTACGAGCAGTACTTC. This gives the protein CASSPGAGGSYEQYF.

The rearrangement links TRBV7-9 to TRBJ2-3, with 13 bases lining up with TRBD2. V lost 5 bases and J lost 6; bases outside the gene matches: 8. CDR1 is SEHNR and CDR2 is FQNEAQ in the germline V gene (reference sequence). CDR3 length: 16 residues. CDR3 loop: CASSRGTSGVADTQYF. CDR3 bases: TGTGCCAGCAGCCGGGGGACTAGCGGGGTTGCGGATACGCAGTATTTT.

V is TRBV23-1 and J is TRBJ1-1, with TRBD1 identical over 8 bases. TRBV23-1 is noted as an ORF with a role that remains uncertain. The CDR3 totals 20 residues. With V trimmed by 4 bases and J by 2 bases, 21 bases remained unmatched. The CDR3 coding sequence is TGCGCCAGCAGTCCGCCCCCCAGGGGCAGGGGGCCTAATCTCAACACTGAAGCTTTCTTT. The encoded protein is CASSPPPRGRGPNLNTEAFF.

V usage is TRBV4-2 and J usage is TRBJ2-5; D is unresolved. CDR3 length: 15 residues. The V end was cut by 1 base, the J end by 0 bases, with 9 bases between. Germline V gene sequence: CDR1 LGHNA, CDR2 YNFKEQ. CDR3 residues: CASSQGLGYQETQYF. As DNA, the CDR3 is TGTGCCAGCAGCCAAGGTCTGGGGTACCAAGAGACCCAGTACTTC.

This chain uses TRBV2 with TRBJ1-1; the D gene is possibly TRBD1 (6 bases). CDR1 SNHLY and CDR2 FYNNEI come from the germline V gene. V dropped 7 bases and J dropped 11 bases, with 17 bases sitting between them. The CDR3 has 12 residues. The CDR3 spells CASNGYAGVAFF. As DNA, the CDR3 is TGTGCCAGCAATGGTTACGCAGGGGTGGCTTTCTTT.

The chain links TRBV19 to TRBJ1-1; D is uncertain. The CDR3 sequence is 16 residues long. Trimming shortened V by 8 bases and J by 1 base, and 20 bases separated the two germline ends. Looked up from germline, CDR1 is LNHDA and CDR2 is SQIVND (reference sequence). The DNA for the CDR3 is TGTGCCAGTGACCTTATGTTGTGGGCGGGGAACACTGAAGCTTTCTTT. Residues: CASDLMLWAGNTEAFF.

The chain links TRBV7-2 to TRBJ2-1, with 7 bases identical to TRBD1. Germline CDR1 and CDR2: SGHTA and FQGNSA. J was trimmed by 1 base and V by 4 bases; bases with no gene match: 4. CDR3 length: 15 residues. The CDR3 coding sequence is TGTGCCAGCAGCTCCCGACAGGGATCCTACAATGAGCAGTTCTTC. This gives the protein CASSSRQGSYNEQFF.